These 30 T cell receptor beta chains were sequenced from one sample in a study of T cell repertoires in cytomegalovirus infection. TCRdb ran MiXCR on the reads and lists one entry per CDR3 protein. Of 830,000 or so distinct CDR3 sequences in the sample, approximately 32% were seen once. These receptors' targets are unknown. The input for sequencing was cultured CD8+ T cells from PBMCs, taken from culture after CMV antigen stimulation. These receptors came from a human donor in good health (CMV status not recorded). Some clones in this sample may be carry-over from other donors' samples.

This clonotype was picked up a small number of times. The chain uses TRBV7-8 and TRBJ2-7; weak D call: TRBD1 (6 bases). Trimming took 5 bases from V and 2 from J, leaving 10 bases between them. The CDR3 covers 13 residues. CDR1 SGHVS and CDR2 FQNEAQ come from the germline V gene. As DNA, the CDR3 is TGTGCCAGCAGCGTCCGGGACACCTACGAGCAGTACTTC. It codes for CASSVRDTYEQYF.

V is TRBV20-1 and J is TRBJ1-5, with 7 bases fitting TRBD1. V was clipped by 3 bases and J by 3 bases; unmatched bases: 5. Germline V lookup: CDR1 DFQATT, CDR2 SNEGSKA (reference sequence). The length of the CDR3 is 14 residues. This chain's CDR3 is CSASKRGLNQPQHF. The CDR3 DNA is TGCAGTGCTAGCAAAAGGGGGCTCAATCAGCCCCAGCATTTT.

The table lists this clonotype with a few counts. In DNA form, the CDR3 reads TGCGCCAGCAGCCCCTGGTCAGGGACGGATGAGCAGTTCTTC. As protein: CASSPWSGTDEQFF. The gene calls are TRBV4-3 and TRBJ2-1, with D perhaps given as TRBD1 or TRBD2 (5 bases each). This CDR3 has 14 residues. Germline V gene lookup returns CDR1 LGHNA and CDR2 YSLEER. V gave up 4 bases and J gave up 8 bases, with 15 bases separating them.

V gene TRBV6-5 combines with J gene TRBJ2-5; no reliable D call. This CDR3 is 14 amino acids long. Germline loops: CDR1 MNHEY, CDR2 SVGAGI. Trimming pared 4 bases from V and 3 bases from J, leaving 12 bases between. The CDR3, as DNA: TGTGCCAGCAGTTCCCCGTTCCGGGAAGAGACCCAGTACTTC. Protein sequence: CASSSPFREETQYF.

The chain employs TRBV27 and TRBJ1-6, with D possibly being TRBD1 (6 bases). Germline CDR1 and CDR2: MNHEY and SMNVEV (reference sequence). The length of the CDR3 is 14 residues. V dropped 3 bases and J dropped 10 bases, with 13 bases sitting between them. CDR3 sequence: CASSFGQWDSPLHF. The CDR3 coding sequence is TGTGCCAGCAGTTTCGGACAGTGGGACTCACCCCTCCACTTT.

CDR3 DNA sequence: TGTGCCAGCAGTTACCGGGACAGCTACGAGCAGTACGTC. This translates into CASSYRDSYEQYV. The chain combines TRBV6-2 or TRBV6-3 with TRBJ2-7, with TRBD1 matching over 7 bases. Germline V gives CDR1 MNHEY, CDR2 SVGEGT. The CDR3 runs 13 residues. The V and J ends lost 2 bases and 3 bases, in that order; junction bases with no gene match: 1.

This clonotype was counted only a few times. The genes are TRBV12-3 or TRBV12-4 and TRBJ2-1, with TRBD1 matching 7 bases. Trimming cost V 1 base and J 6 bases; bases outside gene matches: 6. This CDR3 has 15 residues. The CDR3 protein is CASSLGPPGGNEQFF. CDR3 DNA sequence: TGTGCCAGCAGTTTAGGCCCCCCAGGGGGCAATGAGCAGTTCTTC.

In its sample, this clonotype was seen many times. The gene calls are TRBV7-9 and TRBJ1-2; perhaps TRBD1 as D (5 bases). Germline values: CDR1 SEHNR, CDR2 FQNEAQ (reference sequence). V was cut by 5 bases and J by 5 bases, with 12 bases left in between. The CDR3 covers 13 residues. In DNA form, the CDR3 reads TGTGCCAGCAGCGACACAGGATTATATGGCTACACCTTC. It yields the protein CASSDTGLYGYTF.

This clonotype came up many times. V gene TRBV7-2 combines with J gene TRBJ2-5; D gene unclear. Germline V gives CDR1 SGHTA, CDR2 FQGNSA. The length of the CDR3 is 13 residues. Trimming took off 3 bases at V and 6 bases at J, with 11 bases between the two ends. The chain's CDR3 is CASSLGSPQTQYF. The CDR3 nucleotides are TGTGCCAGCAGCTTGGGTTCACCCCAGACCCAGTACTTC.

This chain connects TRBV10-3 to TRBJ1-1, with 7 positions matching TRBD1. V lost 0 bases and J lost 6; bases outside the gene matches: 7. Looked up from germline, CDR1 is ENHRY and CDR2 is SYGVKD. The CDR3 totals 15 residues. CDR3 DNA sequence: TGTGCCATCAGTGAGTCGACCAACAGGGGTCCTGAAGCTTTCTTT. It yields the protein CAISESTNRGPEAFF.

This sequence joins TRBV27 and TRBJ1-1; D not certain. V lost 3 bases to trimming and J lost 7 bases, with 12 bases between them. Germline CDR1 is MNHEY and CDR2 is SMNVEV (reference sequence). The CDR3 covers 13 residues. CDR3 in DNA: TGTGCCAGCAGTTTCGGCGCTGGGCGTGAAGCTTTCTTT. This codes for CASSFGAGREAFF.

This clonotype came up a few times. V usage is TRBV6-1 and J usage is TRBJ1-5, with 11 bases aligning to TRBD1. The junction had 13 bases not matched to a gene; V was cut back by 5 bases and J by 7 bases. CDR1 and CDR2 from the germline V gene are MNHNS and SASEGT. CDR3 length: 17 amino acids. The CDR3, as DNA: TGTGCCAGCAGTCAAAAGGGGACAGGGGGATCGAGACAGCCCCAGCATTTT. It encodes CASSQKGTGGSRQPQHF.

Turning to this clonotype: One end of the junction does not line up with germline, which may come from a read error. CDR3 amino acids: CASSLDRGSGQPKHF. Here the CDR3 DNA reads TGTGCCAGCAGTTTGGACAGGGGATCTGGGCAGCCCAAGCATTTT. The J gene is TRBJ1-5, the V gene TRBV27; TRBD1 matches at 9 bases. From germline, CDR1 is MNHEY and CDR2 SMNVEV (reference sequence). This CDR3 region has 15 residues.

This clonotype was counted between two and nine times. The chain carries TRBV20-1 and TRBJ2-5, with D possibly matching TRBD2 (6 bases). Germline assignment: CDR1 DFQATT and CDR2 SNEGSKA (reference sequence). V was cut by 6 bases and J by 3 bases, with 26 bases left in between. The CDR3 contains 17 residues. CDR3 in DNA: TGCAGTGCGGCTTCCTGGCCCCTGGGGGAGGAGGAAGAGACCCAGTACTTC. It specifies CSAASWPLGEEEETQYF.

This sequence joins TRBV7-6 and TRBJ2-5, with D possibly TRBD2 on 5 matching bases. Between the trimmed V and J ends, which lost 5 bases and 0 bases, there was a span of 13 bases. The CDR3 is 15 amino acids. CDR1 is SGHVS, CDR2 FNYEAQ, per germline. The CDR3 reads CASSQNPGYQETQYF. Written as DNA, the CDR3 is TGTGCCAGCAGCCAAAACCCGGGGTACCAAGAGACCCAGTACTTC.

The J gene is TRBJ2-3, the V gene TRBV15, with 9 bases lining up with TRBD2. Per the germline V gene, CDR1 is LNHNV and CDR2 is YYDKDF (reference sequence). The CDR3 has 15 amino acids. With 7 bases clipped from V and 3 bases from J, the junction kept 8 bases outside the gene matches. CDR3 nucleotides: TGTGCCACCATCCCGGGACTAGCCTCGACAGATACGCAGTATTTT. It codes for CATIPGLASTDTQYF. Combining the CDR3 with reference TRBV15 and TRBJ2-3 gives the whole variable domain DAMVIQNPRYQVTQFGKPVTLSCSQTLNHNVMYWYQQKSSQAPKLLFHYYDKDFNNEADTPDNFQSRRPNTSFCFLDIRSPGLGDTAMYLCATIPGLASTDTQYFGPGTRLTVL.

The rearrangement uses TRBV7-2 and TRBJ2-1; D is uncertain. The CDR3 has 12 residues. Trimming took 8 bases from V and 4 from J, leaving 9 bases between them. The germline CDR1 and CDR2 sequences are SGHTA and FQGNSA. CDR3 amino acids: CASGVNYNEQFF. DNA for the CDR3: TGTGCCAGCGGGGTGAATTACAATGAGCAGTTCTTC.

The chain joins TRBV24-1 to TRBJ2-3, with D unclear. Per germline, CDR1 KGHDR and CDR2 SFDVKD. The CDR3 is 13 amino acids. Trimming stripped 3 bases from V and 3 bases from J, with 6 bases between. Here the CDR3 DNA reads TGTGCCACCAGTGATCGGGTGACAGATACGCAGTATTTT. Its translation: CATSDRVTDTQYF.

This clonotype was seen only once. The rearrangement joins TRBV9 to TRBJ2-2; 9 bases match TRBD2. Germline CDR1 SGDLS, CDR2 YYNGEE. The CDR3 runs to 16 residues. V lost 0 bases to trimming and J lost 5 bases; unmatched junction nucleotides: 5. CDR3 sequence: CASSVASAGGTGELFF. The DNA of the CDR3 is TGTGCCAGCAGCGTAGCTTCCGCGGGGGGGACCGGGGAGCTGTTTTTT.

Of note for this clonotype: Since a much larger clone is just one base distant, this may be a read error. V usage is TRBV7-2 and J usage is TRBJ2-1, with 9 bases lining up with TRBD2. CDR1 SGHTA and CDR2 FQGNSA come from the germline V gene. CDR3 length: 15 residues. The J segment lost 4 bases and the V segment lost 6 bases, leaving 7 bases of the junction unmatched. CDR3: CASSSGGGVYNEQFF. CDR3 sequence (DNA): TGTGCCAGCAGTAGTGGCGGGGGGGTATACAATGAGCAGTTCTTC.

Comment on this clonotype: A junction end diverges from the germline sequence, so it may reflect a read error. This chain uses TRBV5-6 with TRBJ2-6; perhaps TRBD1 as D (6 bases). The CDR3 has 17 amino acids. Germline lookup yields CDR1 SGHDT and CDR2 YYEEEE. The CDR3 bases are TGTGACAGCAGCTTACGGACAGCCGTCTCTGGGGCCAACGTCCTGACTTTC. It translates to CDSSLRTAVSGANVLTF.

The J gene is TRBJ2-2, the V gene TRBV29-1; 7 nucleotides align to TRBD1. Germline-derived CDR1 and CDR2 are SQVTM and ANQGSEA. The CDR3 is 13 amino acids. Germline trimming cut 4 bases from V and 4 bases from J; bases unmatched to any gene: 3. The CDR3 nucleotides read TGCAGCGTTGGCGACAGGGCCACCGGGGAGCTGTTTTTT. It specifies CSVGDRATGELFF.

This clonotype appeared a few times. V is TRBV28 and J is TRBJ1-3, with D uncertain. Trimming shortened V by 4 bases and J by 0 bases, and 19 bases separated the two germline ends. Per germline, CDR1 MDHEN and CDR2 SYDVKM. The CDR3 covers 18 residues. In DNA, the CDR3 is TGTGCCAGCAGTTCCTCAGACGCATTCCTCAGCTCTGGAAACACCATATATTTT. Its protein is CASSSSDAFLSSGNTIYF.

This chain connects TRBV6-6 to TRBJ1-4; 9 nucleotides align to TRBD1. V dropped 6 bases and J dropped 8; count of bases not matched to a gene: 4. The CDR3 consists of 13 residues. From germline, CDR1 is MNHNY and CDR2 SVGAGI (reference sequence). CDR3 amino acids: CASRTGGGEKLFF. CDR3 sequence (DNA): TGTGCCAGCAGGACAGGGGGTGGCGAAAAACTGTTTTTT.

This clonotype showed up many times. The chain carries TRBV7-6 and TRBJ2-1; 9 bases line up with TRBD1. Germline V gives CDR1 SGHVS, CDR2 FNYEAQ. The V segment lost 2 bases and the J segment 3 bases; nucleotides outside the gene matches: 2. The CDR3 loop spans 15 amino acids. CDR3 nucleotides: TGTGCCAGCAGCTTAACAGGGGGCAACTACAATGAGCAGTTCTTC. It specifies CASSLTGGNYNEQFF.

This CDR3 is CASSYGGNNYGYTF. DNA for the CDR3: TGTGCCAGCAGTTACGGGGGAAATAACTATGGCTACACCTTC. J is TRBJ1-2 and V is TRBV6-5; TRBD1 might be the D (5 bases). CDR3 size: 14 residues. Trimming shortened V by 2 bases and J by 1 base, and 8 bases separated the two germline ends. Germline-derived CDR1 and CDR2 are MNHEY and SVGAGI.

The chain uses TRBV7-8 and TRBJ1-2; D unclear. Germline CDR1 SGHVS, CDR2 FQNEAQ. Between the trimmed V and J ends, which lost 1 base and 4 bases, there was a span of 10 bases. This CDR3 comprises 14 residues. CDR3 bases: TGTGCCAGCAGCTTAGGTACAGTCGGCTATGGCTACACCTTC. Its protein is CASSLGTVGYGYTF.

This clonotype has ten or more counts. The chain uses TRBV5-6 and TRBJ1-3; D is possibly TRBD1 (6 bases). CDR3 length equals 17 residues. The V gene lost 2 bases and the J gene lost 9 bases, with 24 bases spanning the gap. The V gene's germline CDR1 is SGHDT and CDR2 YYEEEE. As DNA, the CDR3 is TGTGCCAGCAGCTTAAGGAGGGGGGTAGACCGGCGAGGCACCATATATTTT. Encoded protein: CASSLRRGVDRRGTIYF.

The chain recombines TRBV29-1 with TRBJ2-7; 7 bases agree with TRBD1. The CDR3 contains 16 residues. V dropped 3 bases and J dropped 0; count of bases not matched to a gene: 11. The germline V gene has CDR1 SQVTM and CDR2 ANQGSEA. The CDR3 bases are TGCAGCGTTGAGACGGGACAGTCATTGAGCTCCTACGAGCAGTACTTC. It encodes CSVETGQSLSSYEQYF.

This clonotype was observed a few times. This chain joins TRBV19 and TRBJ1-1, with TRBD1 matching 7 bases. Trimming at V came to 5 bases and at J to 1 base, leaving 10 bases not matched to a gene. The CDR3 contains 16 residues. Germline values: CDR1 LNHDA, CDR2 SQIVND (reference sequence). CDR3 residues: CASSLTPGQWNTEAFF. CDR3 bases: TGTGCCAGTAGTCTCACCCCGGGACAGTGGAACACTGAAGCTTTCTTT.